This T cell receptor beta chain was identified during a study of identical twins. General study findings and limits: High-abundance cord blood beta clonotypes had fewer insertions; memory repertoires showed none. Twin pairs' shared out-of-frame alpha sequences were enriched in low generation probability.

Concerning this clonotype: Antigen: not known.

The germline CDR1 and CDR2 sequences are SGHKS and YYEKEE (reference sequence). CDR3 length: 14 amino acids. V lost 0 bases to trimming and J lost 1 base, with 7 bases between them. Every one of the donors was a healthy Caucasian. MiXCR was run by TCRdb on the 5' RACE reads, yielding one entry per CDR3 protein. The sample consists of some 710,000 distinct CDR3 sequences, around 5.7% of them appearing once. The receptor was derived from a man aged 18 to 29 in good health. The sequenced sample was naive T cells sorted from blood. This chain connects TRBV5-5 to TRBJ1-1; D remains ambiguous. Here the CDR3 reads CASSLVPGNTEAFF. CDR3 in DNA: TGTGCCAGCAGCTTGGTGCCCGGGAACACTGAAGCTTTCTTT.